These T cell receptor beta chains were read from a single sample in a study of blood T cell repertoires in COVID-19. Generated by immunoSEQ multiplex PCR, the TCRdb table keeps only in-frame clones and is missing some. This table holds about 50,000 clones, about nine tenths found once. Sequencing input: peripheral blood. The source is a woman of 80 years or more with COVID-19, enrolled during active disease. The CDR3 runs from the conserved cysteine through the conserved F or W. The D gene is left open where the match is weak. Clone size appears in some rows only: once, few, many, or a class for an expanded clone.

V gene: TRBV7-9
clone size: NA
D gene: NA
J gene: TRBJ1-1
CDR3 DNA: TGTGCCAGCAGCCCCCCCGGTTGGGGCATGAACACTGAAGCTTTCTTT
CDR3 protein: CASSPPGWGMNTEAFF

V gene: TRBV7-3
clone size: NA
D gene: TRBD2
J gene: TRBJ2-1
CDR3 DNA: TGTGCCAGCAGCTTAATGAGTAGCGGGGGGTTTGGTGAGCAGTTCTTC
CDR3 protein: CASSLMSSGGFGEQFF

V gene: TRBV11-2
clone size: NA
D gene: TRBD2
J gene: TRBJ2-7
CDR3 DNA: TGTGCCAGCAGCCCCCGACTAGCGGGGCACAGCTCCTACGAGCAGTACTTC
CDR3 protein: CASSPRLAGHSSYEQYF

V gene: TRBV9
clone size: NA
D gene: TRBD2
J gene: TRBJ2-5
CDR3 DNA: TGTGCCAGCAGCGTACGAGGAGCGGGGGGGCCTGAGACCCAGTACTTC
CDR3 protein: CASSVRGAGGPETQYF

V gene: TRBV7-2
clone size: NA
D gene: TRBD1
J gene: TRBJ2-7
CDR3 DNA: TGTGCCAGCAGTCCCGGGACAGGGGGCAAATACGAGCAGTACTTC
CDR3 protein: CASSPGTGGKYEQYF

V gene: TRBV19
clone size: NA
D gene: TRBD2
J gene: TRBJ2-5
CDR3 DNA: TGTGCCAGTAGTCCTAGCGGTACCCAAGAGACCCAGTACTTC
CDR3 protein: CASSPSGTQETQYF

V gene: TRBV4-1
clone size: NA
D gene: TRBD2
J gene: TRBJ2-1
CDR3 DNA: TGCGCCAGCAGCCGCACCGGACTAGCGGGGGGGGCGAGCTCCTACAATGAGCAGTTCTTC
CDR3 protein: CASSRTGLAGGASSYNEQFF

V gene: TRBV2
clone size: few
D gene: TRBD1
J gene: TRBJ1-2
CDR3 DNA: TGTGCCAGCAGTGATACAGGGGGTTATGGCTACACCTTC
CDR3 protein: CASSDTGGYGYTF

V gene: TRBV28
clone size: NA
D gene: TRBD2
J gene: TRBJ2-7
CDR3 DNA: TGTGCCAGCAGTCCGTACCTAGCGGGGGGGTTCACCTACGAGCAGTACTTC
CDR3 protein: CASSPYLAGGFTYEQYF

V gene: TRBV5-6
clone size: NA
D gene: TRBD1
J gene: TRBJ1-1
CDR3 DNA: TGTGCCAGCAGCTTGGGACAGGGAGCTGAAGCTTTCTTT
CDR3 protein: CASSLGQGAEAFF

V gene: TRBV6-1
clone size: NA
D gene: NA
J gene: TRBJ2-3
CDR3 DNA: TGTGCCAGCAGTGAAGTTGGCGGGGTCACAGATACGCAGTATTTT
CDR3 protein: CASSEVGGVTDTQYF

V gene: TRBV5-1
clone size: NA
D gene: NA
J gene: TRBJ2-1
CDR3 DNA: TGCGCCAGCTCCGAGACTAGGACTCCCCGTGTGACTGAGCAGTTCTTC
CDR3 protein: CASSETRTPRVTEQFF

V gene: TRBV5-1
clone size: NA
D gene: TRBD1
J gene: TRBJ1-1
CDR3 DNA: TGCGCCAGCAGCTGGACAGGGGGGATCGCTTTCTTT
CDR3 protein: CASSWTGGIAFF

V gene: TRBV25-1
clone size: NA
D gene: NA
J gene: TRBJ2-7
CDR3 DNA: TGTGCCAGCAGTGACCCAACCCGGGGTTGGCACGAGCAGTACTTC
CDR3 protein: CASSDPTRGWHEQYF

V gene: TRBV10-3
clone size: NA
D gene: NA
J gene: TRBJ1-4
CDR3 DNA: TGTGCCATCAGTGCAGTCGCAGGGGCCCTTAATGAAAAACTGTTTTTT
CDR3 protein: CAISAVAGALNEKLFF